These 6 T cell receptor beta chains originate from one sample sequenced in a study of tumor and adjacent non-tumor tissue in lung cancer. A modified ARM-PCR protocol with three rounds of nested PCR amplified TCRbeta. MiXCR, applied by TCRdb to the multiplex PCR reads, yields one record per CDR3 protein. The sample carries about 67,000 distinct CDR3 sequences, 65% to 80% recorded once. No cell sorting was done before RNA was extracted from the tissue. Distant lung tissue was collected more than 3 cm away from the tumor edge. The sample taken for sequencing was distant non-tumor lung tissue. The receptors were gathered from a man between 60 and 75 years old with non-small cell lung cancer.

This sequence joins TRBV7-9 and TRBJ2-3; D is unclear. Trimming took off 5 bases at V and 5 bases at J, with 14 bases between the two ends. Germline loops: CDR1 SEHNR, CDR2 FQNEAQ (reference sequence). This CDR3 is built from 14 residues. In DNA form, the CDR3 reads TGTGCCAGCAGCACCCGAACCGTTGAAGATACGCAGTATTTT. This codes for CASSTRTVEDTQYF.

This chain uses TRBV25-1 with TRBJ1-3; the D gene is possibly TRBD1 (5 bases). Germline CDR1 reads MGHDK; CDR2 reads SYGVNS. Trimming took 7 bases from V and 0 from J, leaving 16 bases between them. The CDR3 consists of 16 residues. In nucleotides, the CDR3 is TGTGCCAGCATTGCTGGGGACGGCTTCTCTGGAAACACCATATATTTT. Translating it yields CASIAGDGFSGNTIYF.

The J gene is TRBJ2-3, the V gene TRBV5-1; 7 nucleotides match TRBD1. Per the germline V gene, CDR1 is SGHRS and CDR2 is YFSETQ. J gave up 13 bases and V 2 bases, and 10 bases lay outside the gene matches. CDR3 length: 13 residues. The CDR3 spells CASSLGTADMEYF. In nucleotides, the CDR3 is TGCGCCAGCAGCTTAGGGACAGCAGATATGGAGTATTTT. The variable domain in full, with the rest retrieved from reference TRBV5-1 and TRBJ2-3, is KAGVTQTPRYLIKTRGQQVTLSCSPISGHRSVSWYQQTPGQGLQFLFEYFSETQRNKGNFPGRFSGRQFSNSRSEMNVSTLELGDSALYLCASSLGTADMEYFGPGTRLTVL.

For this clonotype: One junction end does not reproduce the germline sequence, and a read error may be involved. The chain carries TRBV11-2 and TRBJ2-1; D not certain. Germline CDR1 is SGHAT and CDR2 is FQNNGV. The CDR3 consists of 19 residues. In DNA, the CDR3 is TGTGCCAGCAGCTCCCTTGGTCTAATGAAAAGGTGGGGAACTAATGAGCAGTCCTTC. Its protein product is CASSSLGLMKRWGTNEQSF.

Comments on this clonotype: One end of the junction varies from germline; a read error may be responsible. The chain couples TRBV11-1 to TRBJ2-7; D unresolved. The germline CDR1 and CDR2 sequences are SGHAT and FQDESV (reference sequence). This CDR3 region has 14 residues. The CDR3 DNA reads TGTGCCAGCAGTTTAATGGGAAGGAACTACGAGAAGTACTTC. This translates into CASSLMGRNYEKYF.

The chain carries TRBV7-6 and TRBJ2-7, with 8 bases fitting TRBD1. After removal of 2 bases from V and 3 bases from J, the junction contained 9 bases not matched to a gene. The germline gives CDR1 SGHVS, CDR2 FNYEAQ. CDR3 length: 16 residues. For the CDR3, the DNA is TGTGCCAGCAGCTTAACTACTCGGACAGGGCGCTACGAGCAGTACTTC. Translating gives CASSLTTRTGRYEQYF. Based on the CDR3 plus reference TRBV7-6 and TRBJ2-7, the full variable domain is GAGVSQSPRYKVTKRGQDVALRCDPISGHVSLYWYRQALGQGPEFLTYFNYEAQQDKSGLPNDRFSAERPEGSISTLTIQRTEQRDSAMYRCASSLTTRTGRYEQYFGPGTRLTVT.